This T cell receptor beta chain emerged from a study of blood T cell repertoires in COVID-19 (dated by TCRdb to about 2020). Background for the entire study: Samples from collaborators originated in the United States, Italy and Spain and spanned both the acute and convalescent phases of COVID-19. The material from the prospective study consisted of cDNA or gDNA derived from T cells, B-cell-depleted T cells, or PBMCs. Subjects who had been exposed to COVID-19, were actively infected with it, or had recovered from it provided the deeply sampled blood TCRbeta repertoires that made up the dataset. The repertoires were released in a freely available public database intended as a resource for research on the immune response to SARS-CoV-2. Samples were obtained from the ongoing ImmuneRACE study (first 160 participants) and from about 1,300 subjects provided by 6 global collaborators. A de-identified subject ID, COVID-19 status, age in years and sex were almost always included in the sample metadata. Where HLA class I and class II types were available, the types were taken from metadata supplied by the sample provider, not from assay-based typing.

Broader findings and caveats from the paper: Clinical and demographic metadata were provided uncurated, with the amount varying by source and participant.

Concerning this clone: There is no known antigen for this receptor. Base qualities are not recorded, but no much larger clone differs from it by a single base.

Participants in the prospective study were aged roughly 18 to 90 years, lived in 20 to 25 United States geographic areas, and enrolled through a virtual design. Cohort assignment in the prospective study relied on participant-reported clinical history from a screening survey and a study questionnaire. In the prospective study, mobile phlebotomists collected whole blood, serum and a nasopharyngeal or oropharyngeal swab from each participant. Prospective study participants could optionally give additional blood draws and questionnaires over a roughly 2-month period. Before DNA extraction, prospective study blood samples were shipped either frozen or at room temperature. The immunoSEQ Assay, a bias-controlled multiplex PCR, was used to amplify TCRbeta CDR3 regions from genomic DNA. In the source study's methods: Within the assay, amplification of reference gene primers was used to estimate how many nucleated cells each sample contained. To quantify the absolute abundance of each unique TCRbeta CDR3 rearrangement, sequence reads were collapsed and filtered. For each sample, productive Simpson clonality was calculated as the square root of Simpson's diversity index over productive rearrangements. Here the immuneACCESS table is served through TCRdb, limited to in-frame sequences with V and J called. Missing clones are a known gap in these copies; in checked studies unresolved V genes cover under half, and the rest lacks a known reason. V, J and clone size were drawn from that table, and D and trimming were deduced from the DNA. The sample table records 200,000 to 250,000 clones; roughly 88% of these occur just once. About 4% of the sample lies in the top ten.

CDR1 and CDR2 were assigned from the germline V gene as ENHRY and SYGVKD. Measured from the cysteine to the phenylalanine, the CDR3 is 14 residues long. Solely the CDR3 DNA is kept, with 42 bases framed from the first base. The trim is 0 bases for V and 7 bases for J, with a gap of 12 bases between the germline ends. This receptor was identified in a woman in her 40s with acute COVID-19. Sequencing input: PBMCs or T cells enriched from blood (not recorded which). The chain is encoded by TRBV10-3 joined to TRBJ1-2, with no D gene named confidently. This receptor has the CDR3 CAISESQTAGGYTF. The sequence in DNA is TGTGCCATCAGTGAGTCGCAAACTGCGGGTGGCTACACCTTC.